These 15 T cell receptor beta chains originate from one sample sequenced in a study of PD-1 blockade in mismatch repair-deficient tumors. The repertoire was sequenced with immunoSEQ multiplex PCR; TCRdb's copy has only in-frame clones and lacks some. The table shows tens of thousands of clones, with around 85% occurring only once. This material consisted of peripheral blood, taken 12 weeks after starting pembrolizumab. The source of these receptors is an adult with mismatch repair-deficient cancer.

The V and J genes are TRBV6-1 and TRBJ2-1; D remains unclear. The CDR3 is 15 residues long. Germline V gives CDR1 MNHNS, CDR2 SASEGT. Trimming stripped 4 bases from V and 0 bases from J, with 10 bases between. CDR3 protein: CASSVSPDSYNEQFF. In nucleotides, the CDR3 is TGTGCCAGCAGTGTTAGCCCCGACTCCTACAATGAGCAGTTCTTC.

The V call is TRBV30, the J call TRBJ2-5; 7 nucleotides align to TRBD1. V was clipped by 0 bases and J by 1 base; unmatched bases: 2. This CDR3 has 14 residues. The germline gives CDR1 GTSNPN, CDR2 SVGIG (reference sequence). CDR3 sequence: CAWSVGGSQETQYF. The CDR3 coding sequence is TGTGCCTGGAGTGTAGGGGGCAGCCAAGAGACCCAGTACTTC.

The rearrangement uses TRBV5-1 and TRBJ2-1, with TRBD1 as a possible D gene (5 bases). The V and J ends lost 3 bases and 5 bases respectively, with 12 bases between them. The CDR3 has 14 residues. CDR1 is SGHRS, CDR2 YFSETQ, per germline. The CDR3: CASSSREIHNEQFF. CDR3 coding DNA: TGCGCCAGCAGCTCCAGGGAAATCCACAATGAGCAGTTCTTC.

The chain uses TRBV5-6 and TRBJ2-3; 9 nucleotides agree with TRBD1. After removal of 3 bases from V and 3 bases from J, the junction contained 5 bases not matched to a gene. CDR1 is SGHDT and CDR2 is YYEEEE in the germline V gene. This CDR3 comprises 15 residues. The CDR3 sequence is CASSSGTGQTDTQYF. The CDR3 DNA sequence: TGTGCCAGCAGCTCCGGGACAGGGCAAACAGATACGCAGTATTTT.

In this sample, this clone turned up a few times. The chain recombines TRBV11-3 with TRBJ2-1; 8 bases match TRBD2. Trimming took 6 bases from V and 2 from J; bases not matched to a gene: 9. The CDR3 loop spans 16 amino acids. The germline CDR1 and CDR2 sequences are SGHNT and YENEEA. For the CDR3, the DNA is TGTGCCAGCAGACGTTCTACTAGCGGCCCCTACAATGAGCAGTTCTTC. Translation: CASRRSTSGPYNEQFF.

J is TRBJ1-5 and V is TRBV7-8; TRBD1 agrees at 7 bases. The CDR3 has 16 residues. Germline CDR1 reads SGHVS; CDR2 reads FQNEAQ. V lost 5 bases and J lost 7; bases outside the gene matches: 14. In DNA form, the CDR3 reads TGTGCCAGCAGCGGGCGGTTTCCAGGGGGAAGGCAGCCCCAGCATTTT. It translates to CASSGRFPGGRQPQHF.

This chain connects TRBV19 to TRBJ1-1, with unresolved D. V lost 10 bases and J lost 1, with 13 bases in between. This CDR3 has 13 amino acids. Germline loops: CDR1 LNHDA, CDR2 SQIVND (reference sequence). As DNA, the CDR3 is TGTGCCACCGCGACACACCCGAACACTGAAGCTTTCTTT. Its protein is CATATHPNTEAFF.

The chain has TRBV30 and TRBJ1-3, with a weak D call TRBD1 (5 bases). The CDR3 has 11 amino acids. CDR1 is GTSNPN and CDR2 is SVGIG in the germline V gene (reference sequence). V gave up 8 bases and J gave up 4 bases, with 9 bases separating them. CDR3 sequence (DNA): TGTGCCCGCGGGGGGGGAAACACCATATATTTT. It codes for CARGGGNTIYF. The full variable domain, rest sourced from reference TRBV30 and TRBJ1-3, is SQTIHQWPATLVQPVGSPLSLECTVEGTSNPNLYWYRQAAGRGLQLLFYSVGIGQISSEVPQNLSASRPQDRQFILSSKKLLLSDSGFYLCARGGGNTIYFGEGSWLTVV.

The V gene is TRBV7-8, the J gene TRBJ2-5, with 9 positions matching TRBD2. The junction had 7 bases not matched to a gene; V was cut back by 0 bases and J by 5 bases. Germline CDR1 reads SGHVS; CDR2 reads FQNEAQ. The length of the CDR3 is 16 residues. The CDR3 nucleotides read TGTGCCAGCAGCTTAGCGTTCAGCGGGAGGCGGGAGACCCAGTACTTC. Translated: CASSLAFSGRRETQYF.

This clone was observed a single time. V usage is TRBV30 and J usage is TRBJ1-1; D is possibly TRBD1 (6 bases). The CDR3 has 13 amino acids. The V end lost 2 bases, the J end lost 4 bases, and 11 bases lay between the germline ends. Germline assignment: CDR1 GTSNPN and CDR2 SVGIG (reference sequence). This CDR3 is CAWSNREGTEAFF. DNA for the CDR3: TGTGCCTGGAGTAACAGGGAGGGCACTGAAGCTTTCTTT.

This clone was found a few times. V is TRBV15 and J is TRBJ2-1; D gene uncertain. Germline CDR1 reads LNHNV; CDR2 reads YYDKDF (reference sequence). The CDR3 runs to 11 residues. Trimming stripped 1 base from V and 9 bases from J, with 4 bases between. DNA of the CDR3: TGTGCCACCAGCAGAGTGGGTGAGCAGTTCTTC. Protein product: CATSRVGEQFF. Full variable domain (remainder filled in from reference TRBV15 and TRBJ2-1): DAMVIQNPRYQVTQFGKPVTLSCSQTLNHNVMYWYQQKSSQAPKLLFHYYDKDFNNEADTPDNFQSRRPNTSFCFLDIRSPGLGDTAMYLCATSRVGEQFFGPGTRLTVL.

The chain combines TRBV10-2 with TRBJ1-5, with D hard to call. The CDR3 covers 15 residues. V was pared by 0 bases and J by 1 base, with 7 bases between. Germline values: CDR1 WSHSY, CDR2 SAAADI. CDR3 DNA sequence: TGCGCCAGCAGTGAGTCTAGGCTAAGCAATCAGCCCCAGCATTTT. This encodes CASSESRLSNQPQHF.

This clone was detected only a few times. J is TRBJ2-7 and V is TRBV19, with D perhaps matching TRBD1 (7 bases). Germline CDR1 is LNHDA and CDR2 is SQIVND (reference sequence). The CDR3 has 15 amino acids. The germline V and J ends were trimmed by 1 base and 2 bases, with 12 bases remaining between them. CDR3 residues: CASSIGSGGTYEQYF. The DNA of the CDR3 is TGTGCCAGTAGTATAGGGTCAGGGGGGACCTACGAGCAGTACTTC.

This chain connects TRBV19 to TRBJ2-1; 7 bases are shared with TRBD2. The CDR3 has 15 residues. Germline V gives CDR1 LNHDA, CDR2 SQIVND (reference sequence). V lost 7 bases to trimming and J lost 8 bases; unmatched junction nucleotides: 14. As DNA, the CDR3 is TGTGCCAGTACCCGGGTCGGCGGGAGTAGGGATGAGCAGTTCTTC. Translation: CASTRVGGSRDEQFF.

The rearrangement links TRBV5-1 to TRBJ2-2; D might be TRBD1 (5 bases). The ends were cut back, 1 base at V and 0 bases at J, with 10 bases in the middle. The CDR3 runs 16 residues. Germline V gene lookup returns CDR1 SGHRS and CDR2 YFSETQ. The CDR3 here is CASSLNRGSNTGELFF. For the CDR3, the DNA is TGCGCCAGCAGCTTGAATAGGGGTTCGAACACCGGGGAGCTGTTTTTT. Filled out from reference TRBV5-1 and TRBJ2-2, the complete variable domain reads KAGVTQTPRYLIKTRGQQVTLSCSPISGHRSVSWYQQTPGQGLQFLFEYFSETQRNKGNFPGRFSGRQFSNSRSEMNVSTLELGDSALYLCASSLNRGSNTGELFFGEGSRLTVL.